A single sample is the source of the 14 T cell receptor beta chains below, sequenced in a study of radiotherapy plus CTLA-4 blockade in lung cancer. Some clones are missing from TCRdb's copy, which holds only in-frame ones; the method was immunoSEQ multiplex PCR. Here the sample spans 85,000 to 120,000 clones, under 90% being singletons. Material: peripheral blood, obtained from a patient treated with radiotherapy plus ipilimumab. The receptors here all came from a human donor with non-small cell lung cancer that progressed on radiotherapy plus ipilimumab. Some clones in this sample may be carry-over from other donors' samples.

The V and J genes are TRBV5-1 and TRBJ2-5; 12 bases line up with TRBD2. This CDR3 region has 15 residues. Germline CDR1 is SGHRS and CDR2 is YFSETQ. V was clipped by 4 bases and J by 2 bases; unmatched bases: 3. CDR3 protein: CASSTLAGGQETQYF. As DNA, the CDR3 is TGCGCCAGCAGCACGCTAGCGGGGGGGCAAGAGACCCAGTACTTC.

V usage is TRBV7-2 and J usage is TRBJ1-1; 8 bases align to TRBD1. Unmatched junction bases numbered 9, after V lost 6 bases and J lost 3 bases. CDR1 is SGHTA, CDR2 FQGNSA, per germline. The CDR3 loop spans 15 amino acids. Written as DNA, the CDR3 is TGTGCCAGCAGACCGAGACAGGGGCAGGACACTGAAGCTTTCTTT. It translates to CASRPRQGQDTEAFF.

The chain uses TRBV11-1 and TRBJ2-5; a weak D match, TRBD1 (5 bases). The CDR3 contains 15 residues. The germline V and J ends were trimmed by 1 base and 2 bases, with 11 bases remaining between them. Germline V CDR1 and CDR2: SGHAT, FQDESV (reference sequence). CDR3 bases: TGTGCCAGCAGCTTAGAAACCAGGGTTCAAGAGACCCAGTACTTC. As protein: CASSLETRVQETQYF.

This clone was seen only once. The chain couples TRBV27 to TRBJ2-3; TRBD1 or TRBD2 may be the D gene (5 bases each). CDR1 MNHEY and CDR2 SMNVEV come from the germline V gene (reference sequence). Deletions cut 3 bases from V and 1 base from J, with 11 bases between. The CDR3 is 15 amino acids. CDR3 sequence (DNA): TGTGCCAGCAGTTTTGGGGGATGGGGCACAGATACGCAGTATTTT. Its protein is CASSFGGWGTDTQYF.

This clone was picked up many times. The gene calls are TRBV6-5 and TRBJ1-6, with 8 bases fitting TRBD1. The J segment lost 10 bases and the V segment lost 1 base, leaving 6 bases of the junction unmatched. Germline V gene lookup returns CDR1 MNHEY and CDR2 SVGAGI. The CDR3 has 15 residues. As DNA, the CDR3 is TGTGCCAGCAGTTACTTGCGGACAGGGTGGTCACCCCTCCACTTT. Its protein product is CASSYLRTGWSPLHF.

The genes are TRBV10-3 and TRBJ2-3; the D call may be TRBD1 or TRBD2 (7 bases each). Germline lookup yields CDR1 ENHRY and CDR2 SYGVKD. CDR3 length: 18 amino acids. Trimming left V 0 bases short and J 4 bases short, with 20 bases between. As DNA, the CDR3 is TGTGCCATCAGTGAGTCAGGGGGCGTTGCGGGGGCGTCAGATACGCAGTATTTT. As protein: CAISESGGVAGASDTQYF.

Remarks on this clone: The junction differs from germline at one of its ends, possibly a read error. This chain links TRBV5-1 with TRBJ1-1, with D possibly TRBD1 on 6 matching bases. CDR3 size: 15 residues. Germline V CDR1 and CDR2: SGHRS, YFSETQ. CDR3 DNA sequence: TGCGCCAGCACCTTGGGGGCCGGGATGAACACTGAAGCTTTCTTT. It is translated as CASTLGAGMNTEAFF.

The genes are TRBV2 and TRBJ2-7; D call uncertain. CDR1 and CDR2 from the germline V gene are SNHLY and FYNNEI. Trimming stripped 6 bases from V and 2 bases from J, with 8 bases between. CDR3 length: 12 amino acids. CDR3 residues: CASSGSTYEQYF. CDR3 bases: TGTGCCAGCAGCGGCTCAACCTACGAGCAGTACTTC.

CDR3 sequence reads: CASIAPGTGQKYF. In DNA form, the CDR3 reads TGTGCCAGCATCGCCCCCGGTACGGGACAGAAGTACTTC. V and J are TRBV7-9 and TRBJ2-4, with TRBD1 identical over 7 bases. The CDR3 extends over 13 amino acids. Germline loops: CDR1 SEHNR, CDR2 FQNEAQ (reference sequence). J was trimmed by 14 bases and V by 7 bases; bases with no gene match: 14.

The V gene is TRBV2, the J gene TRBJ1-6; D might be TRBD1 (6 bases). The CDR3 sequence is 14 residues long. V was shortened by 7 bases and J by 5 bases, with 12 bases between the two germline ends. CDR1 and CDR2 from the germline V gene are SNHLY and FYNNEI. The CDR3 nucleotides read TGTGCCAGCATAGGGACACAAAATAATTCACCCCTCCACTTT. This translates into CASIGTQNNSPLHF.

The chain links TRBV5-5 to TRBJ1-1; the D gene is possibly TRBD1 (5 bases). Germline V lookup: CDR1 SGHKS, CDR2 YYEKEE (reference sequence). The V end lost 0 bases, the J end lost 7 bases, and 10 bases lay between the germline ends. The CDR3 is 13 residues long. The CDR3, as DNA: TGTGCCAGCAGCTTGGACAGGCATCTTGAAGCTTTCTTT. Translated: CASSLDRHLEAFF.

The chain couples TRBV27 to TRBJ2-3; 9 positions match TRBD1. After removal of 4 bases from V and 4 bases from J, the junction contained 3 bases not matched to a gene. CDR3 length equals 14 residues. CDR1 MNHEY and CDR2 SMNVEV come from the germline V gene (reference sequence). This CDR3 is CASSWTGEADTQYF. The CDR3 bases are TGTGCCAGCAGTTGGACAGGGGAGGCAGATACGCAGTATTTT.

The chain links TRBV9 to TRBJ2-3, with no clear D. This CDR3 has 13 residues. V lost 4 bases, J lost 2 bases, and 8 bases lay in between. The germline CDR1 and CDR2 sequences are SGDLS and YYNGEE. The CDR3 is CASSWAFTDTQYF. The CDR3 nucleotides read TGTGCCAGCAGCTGGGCCTTCACAGATACGCAGTATTTT. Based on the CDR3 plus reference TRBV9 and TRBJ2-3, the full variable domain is DSGVTQTPKHLITATGQRVTLRCSPRSGDLSVYWYQQSLDQGLQFLIQYYNGEERAKGNILERFSAQQFPDLHSELNLSSLELGDSALYFCASSWAFTDTQYFGPGTRLTVL.

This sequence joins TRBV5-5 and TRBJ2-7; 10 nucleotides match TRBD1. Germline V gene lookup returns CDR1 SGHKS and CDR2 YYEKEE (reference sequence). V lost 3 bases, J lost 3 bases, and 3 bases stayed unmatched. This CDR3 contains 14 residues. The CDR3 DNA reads TGTGCCAGCAGCTGGGGACAGGGGATCTACGAGCAGTACTTC. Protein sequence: CASSWGQGIYEQYF.